The present TCR beta chain was sequenced within a study of tumor-infiltrating lymphocytes in primary liver carcinoma. Study-level background: The cohort included men and women aged 30 to 69 years. Findings and caveats of the study: Blood's top-250-clone fraction was significantly lower than that of tumors (p = 0.039).

In regard to this clonotype: Its antigen is unknown.

The V and J ends lost 6 bases and 0 bases respectively, with 12 bases between them. CDR1 and CDR2 (germline): MNHEY, SVGEGT. The CDR3 has 15 residues. From about 0.45 ug total RNA, TCR beta cDNA was generated with a primer in the constant region. Each TCR beta library was derived from three nested multiplex PCR rounds that employed slightly modified ARM-PCR. Two initial PCR rounds of about 9 cycles each paired TRBV1-TRBV30 forward primers with a C-beta reverse primer. In TCRdb, the multiplex PCR reads were re-called with MiXCR into one record per CDR3 protein. The sample lists roughly 120,000 distinct CDR3 sequences, nearly 70% occurring once. Unsorted bulk tissue of about 19-33 mg yielded co-extracted RNA and DNA.

The clonotype was recovered from a woman aged 60-75 years with primary liver carcinoma and hepatitis B virus infection. This sequence joins TRBV6-2 or TRBV6-3 and TRBJ2-1; D is uncertain. Input material: tumor-adjacent normal liver tissue. The CDR3 DNA is TGTGCCAGCAGGGGTAATACCCGCTCCTACAATGAGCAGTTCTTC. Residues: CASRGNTRSYNEQFF.